The next 22 T cell receptor beta chains were all read from a single sample in a study of shared clonotypes between healthy human individuals. Produced via immunoSEQ multiplex PCR; TCRdb's table is partial and in-frame only. The table shows about 230,000 clones, with just over 65% occurring only once. The sample taken for sequencing was memory CD4+ T cells sorted from blood. The subset denotes: CD45RA-negative fraction. These receptors all stem from a man between 25 and 39 years old in good health.

The chain is built from TRBV28 and TRBJ1-5; D gene unclear. The CDR3 contains 15 residues. The germline V and J ends were trimmed by 2 bases and 5 bases, with 13 bases remaining between them. CDR1 is MDHEN, CDR2 SYDVKM, per germline. The CDR3 nucleotides are TGTGCCAGCAGTTTAATCCCCACAGCTGATCAGCCCCAGCATTTT. Translation gives CASSLIPTADQPQHF.

The genes are TRBV7-9 and TRBJ2-3; a possible D gene is TRBD2 (5 bases). V was clipped by 2 bases and J by 5 bases, with 11 bases between them. CDR1 is SEHNR, CDR2 FQNEAQ, per germline (reference sequence). The CDR3 loop spans 14 amino acids. CDR3 coding DNA: TGTGCCAGCAGCTTATCAGGAGGTCAAGATACGCAGTATTTT. The encoded protein is CASSLSGGQDTQYF.

This rearrangement joins TRBV10-3 to TRBJ1-2, with D uncertain. CDR3 length equals 15 residues. V was trimmed by 6 bases and J by 7 bases, leaving 21 bases between them. Germline V gene lookup returns CDR1 ENHRY and CDR2 SYGVKD. DNA of the CDR3: TGTGCCATCAGGGTGGGGTTAGAAACGCTGAGTGGCTACACCTTC. This translates into CAIRVGLETLSGYTF.

About this clone: A junction boundary mismatches the germline segment, possibly from a read error. The chain uses TRBV20-1 and TRBJ2-7; 10 bases line up with TRBD2. CDR3 length: 11 amino acids. CDR1 is DFQATT and CDR2 is SNEGSKA in the germline V gene (reference sequence). The CDR3 here is CSAKGLAGDLF. The CDR3 DNA follows: TGCAGTGCAAAGGGTCTAGCGGGGGACCTATTC.

The CDR3 region has the DNA TGTGCCAGCAGCCCCGGGGGAGGGATAAGGTCCTACGAGCAGTACTTC. This translates into CASSPGGGIRSYEQYF. This sequence joins TRBV7-2 and TRBJ2-7, with 7 bases that match TRBD2. V lost 5 bases and J lost 1; bases outside the gene matches: 11. The CDR3 covers 16 residues. Germline assignment: CDR1 SGHTA and CDR2 FQGNSA.

The chain combines TRBV28 with TRBJ2-5, with D unclear. Looked up from germline, CDR1 is MDHEN and CDR2 is SYDVKM. The V gene lost 7 bases and the J gene lost 1 base, with 4 bases spanning the gap. The CDR3 contains 11 residues. CDR3 protein: CASNFQETQYF. CDR3 DNA: TGTGCCAGCAACTTCCAAGAGACCCAGTACTTC.

The chain recombines TRBV11-2 with TRBJ2-3; D is unresolved. V was cut by 1 base and J by 1 base, with 12 bases left in between. This CDR3 has 16 residues. The V gene's germline CDR1 is SGHAT and CDR2 FQNNGV. The CDR3 coding sequence is TGTGCCAGCAGCTTAGTGGCAGCGCTTCGCACAGATACGCAGTATTTT. It encodes CASSLVAALRTDTQYF.

In this sample, this clone turned up once. The J gene is TRBJ1-1, the V gene TRBV19; D is possibly TRBD1 (5 bases). Trimming stripped 3 bases from V and 4 bases from J, with 12 bases between. Per germline, CDR1 LNHDA and CDR2 SQIVND (reference sequence). This CDR3 region has 14 residues. The CDR3 DNA sequence: TGTGCCAGTAGTATTTCCGGGGCTAGCACTGAAGCTTTCTTT. Its translation is CASSISGASTEAFF.

The rearrangement joins TRBV5-6 to TRBJ2-3; TRBD2 matches 13 bases. CDR1 and CDR2 (germline): SGHDT, YYEEEE. Germline trimming cut 3 bases from V and 2 bases from J; bases unmatched to any gene: 3. This CDR3 is 16 amino acids long. CDR3 protein: CASSSGTSGDTDTQYF. The DNA of the CDR3 is TGTGCCAGCAGCTCTGGGACTAGCGGGGACACAGATACGCAGTATTTT.

The chain is built from TRBV29-1 and TRBJ2-1, with TRBD2 matching over 15 bases. In germline, CDR1 is SQVTM, CDR2 ANQGSEA. The V gene end was trimmed by 4 bases and the J gene end by 6 bases; junction bases not matched to a gene: 1. This CDR3 region has 14 residues. CDR3 nucleotides: TGCAGCGTTGGGACTAGCGGGAGGGGCAATGAGCAGTTCTTC. Its translation is CSVGTSGRGNEQFF.

The chain couples TRBV2 to TRBJ2-7; D possibly corresponds to TRBD2 (5 bases). The CDR3 contains 13 residues. The V end was cut by 8 bases, the J end by 6 bases, with 17 bases between. The germline V gene has CDR1 SNHLY and CDR2 FYNNEI. The CDR3 sequence: CASCRWLAVEQYF. CDR3 sequence (DNA): TGTGCCAGCTGTCGATGGCTAGCCGTCGAGCAGTACTTC.

This clone was counted only a few times. This rearrangement joins TRBV19 to TRBJ2-6; D gene uncertain. The CDR3 is 14 amino acids. From germline, CDR1 is LNHDA and CDR2 SQIVND (reference sequence). The V end lost 6 bases, the J end lost 0 bases, and 6 bases lay between the germline ends. Written as DNA, the CDR3 is TGTGCCAGTAGGAGAAACTCTGGGGCCAACGTCCTGACTTTC. It translates to CASRRNSGANVLTF.

Worth noting for this clone: The junction differs from germline at one of its ends, possibly a read error. CDR3: CASSFSDFTGELFF. CDR3 sequence (DNA): TGTGCCAGCAGCTTTTCCGATTTCACCGGGGAGCTGTTTTTT. The rearrangement uses TRBV5-3 and TRBJ2-2; D unresolved. TRBV5-3 is assigned to the ORF class and has an uncertain function. The CDR3 consists of 14 residues.

V usage is TRBV28 and J usage is TRBJ1-1; TRBD1 agrees at 8 bases. This CDR3 contains 15 residues. The V and J ends lost 2 bases and 5 bases, in that order; junction bases with no gene match: 7. Per germline, CDR1 MDHEN and CDR2 SYDVKM. The CDR3 nucleotides read TGTGCCAGCAGTTTAATTACAGGGGGGCGGACTGAAGCTTTCTTT. It encodes CASSLITGGRTEAFF. Based on the CDR3 plus reference TRBV28 and TRBJ1-1, the full variable domain is DVKVTQSSRYLVKRTGEKVFLECVQDMDHENMFWYRQDPGLGLRLIYFSYDVKMKEKGDIPEGYSVSREKKERFSLILESASTNQTSMYLCASSLITGGRTEAFFGQGTRLTVV.

The chain has TRBV5-1 and TRBJ2-2, with 8 positions matching TRBD1. V lost 1 base to trimming and J lost 8 bases; unmatched junction nucleotides: 7. The germline V gene has CDR1 SGHRS and CDR2 YFSETQ. The CDR3 is made up of 15 amino acids. The CDR3 sequence: CASSLQGQEIGELFF. The CDR3 coding sequence is TGCGCCAGCAGCTTGCAGGGACAGGAGATTGGGGAGCTGTTTTTT.

The chain couples TRBV18 to TRBJ2-1; no clear D gene. CDR3 length: 16 amino acids. Per germline, CDR1 KGHSH and CDR2 LQKENI. The V end lost 4 bases, the J end lost 4 bases, and 17 bases lay between the germline ends. The chain's CDR3 is CASSRKGLTGYNEQFF. CDR3 coding DNA: TGTGCCAGCTCACGGAAAGGGTTGACTGGGTACAATGAGCAGTTCTTC. The entire variable domain, with the rest obtained from reference TRBV18 and TRBJ2-1, is as follows: NAGVMQNPRHLVRRRGQEARLRCSPMKGHSHVYWYRQLPEEGLKFMVYLQKENIIDESGMPKERFSAEFPKEGPSILRIQQVVRGDSAAYFCASSRKGLTGYNEQFFGPGTRLTVL.

This chain joins TRBV2 and TRBJ1-1; D gene uncertain. Germline values: CDR1 SNHLY, CDR2 FYNNEI. Deletions cut 0 bases from V and 6 bases from J, with 14 bases between. This CDR3 spans 15 amino acids. CDR3 residues: CASSEAPPSHSEAFF. As DNA, the CDR3 is TGTGCCAGCAGTGAAGCGCCTCCGTCGCACTCTGAAGCTTTCTTT.

The CDR3 region has the DNA TGCGCCAGCAGCATACGGGGAGGTCCCGGGGAGCTGTTTTTT. This translates into CASSIRGGPGELFF. The chain employs TRBV5-1 and TRBJ2-2, with D possibly matching TRBD2 (6 bases). The V end was cut by 4 bases, the J end by 6 bases, with 13 bases between. Germline V gene lookup returns CDR1 SGHRS and CDR2 YFSETQ. This CDR3 is built from 14 residues. The full variable domain, rest sourced from reference TRBV5-1 and TRBJ2-2, is KAGVTQTPRYLIKTRGQQVTLSCSPISGHRSVSWYQQTPGQGLQFLFEYFSETQRNKGNFPGRFSGRQFSNSRSEMNVSTLELGDSALYLCASSIRGGPGELFFGEGSRLTVL.

This rearrangement joins TRBV25-1 to TRBJ2-7; TRBD2 matches 7 bases. The CDR3 extends over 18 amino acids. CDR1 MGHDK and CDR2 SYGVNS come from the germline V gene. V gave up 3 bases and J gave up 3 bases; unmatched junction bases: 17. The CDR3 DNA is TGTGCCAGCAGTGATTCCCGACCTTGGGCTAGCGGTCGCTACGAGCAGTACTTC. It yields the protein CASSDSRPWASGRYEQYF.

This clone occurred a few times. The rearrangement joins TRBV19 to TRBJ2-5, with 9 bases aligning to TRBD2. The germline CDR1 and CDR2 sequences are LNHDA and SQIVND (reference sequence). With V trimmed by 10 bases and J by 6 bases, 27 bases remained unmatched. CDR3 size: 19 residues. The CDR3 region has the DNA TGTGCCACCGCCGGGAGGGATAATTGGGCGGGAGGGCTTCGGAAGACCCAGTACTTC. Its translation: CATAGRDNWAGGLRKTQYF.

The V gene is TRBV5-1, the J gene TRBJ2-1; no definite D call. The CDR3 consists of 14 residues. The germline V gene encodes CDR1 SGHRS and CDR2 YFSETQ. Trimming removed 5 bases from V and 0 bases from J, with 9 bases in between. CDR3 sequence (DNA): TGCGCCAGCAGGACGGATAGCTCCTACAATGAGCAGTTCTTC. It specifies CASRTDSSYNEQFF.

Concerning this clone itself: The same CDR3 arises from other DNA sequences in this sample as well. In DNA form, the CDR3 reads TGCAGCGTTGAGAGAGCGATACAAGAGACCCAGTACTTC. Protein: CSVERAIQETQYF. J is TRBJ2-5 and V is TRBV29-1; no definite D call. Trimming took 3 bases from V and 2 from J, leaving 10 bases between them. The V gene's germline CDR1 is SQVTM and CDR2 ANQGSEA. The CDR3 contains 13 residues. The full variable domain, in which reference TRBV29-1 and TRBJ2-5 provide the parts outside the CDR3, is SAVISQKPSRDICQRGTSLTIQCQVDSQVTMMFWYRQQPGQSLTLIATANQGSEATYESGFVIDKFPISRPNLTFSTLTVSNMSPEDSSIYLCSVERAIQETQYFGPGTRLLVL.